This is a list of T cell receptor beta chains from one sample in a study of T cell changes during pregnancy in multiple sclerosis. Only in-frame clones appear in the TCRdb table, and some are missing; sequencing was by immunoSEQ multiplex PCR. The sample yields 40,000 to 55,000 clones, almost 95% seen once. Source: CD8+ T cells from peripheral blood mononuclear cells, taken in the first trimester of pregnancy. The receptor source for this set is a female donor with multiple sclerosis, enrolled in a pregnancy study. Both conserved end residues are part of each CDR3. A D gene is named only where the DNA matches it firmly. Rows may omit the clone size; those that give it use once, few, many or a size class.

TRBV4-3	NA	NA	TRBJ1-2	CASSQDPYREVGYGYTF	TGCGCCAGCAGCCAAGACCCTTACAGGGAAGTTGGCTATGGCTACACCTTC
TRBV4-1	NA	TRBD2	TRBJ2-7	CASSPRTSDYYEQYF	TGCGCCAGCAGCCCGCGGACTAGCGATTACTACGAGCAGTACTTC
TRBV19	NA	TRBD2	TRBJ2-3	CASSGVGLVDTQYF	TGTGCCAGTAGTGGGGTGGGACTAGTAGATACGCAGTATTTT
TRBV27	NA	TRBD1	TRBJ1-5	CASRDRGTNQPQHF	TGTGCCAGCCGGGACAGGGGTACCAATCAGCCCCAGCATTTT
TRBV11-2	NA	NA	TRBJ2-1	CASSPRDQPREFSEQFF	TGTGCCAGCAGCCCCAGGGACCAGCCCCGGGAGTTCAGTGAGCAGTTCTTC
TRBV27	NA	TRBD2	TRBJ2-1	CASSFVWASGSSYNEQFF	TGTGCCAGCAGTTTTGTTTGGGCTAGCGGTAGCTCCTACAATGAGCAGTTCTTC
TRBV7-9	NA	TRBD2	TRBJ2-7	CASSRTSGSSYEQYF	TGTGCCAGCAGTCGGACTAGCGGGAGTTCCTACGAGCAGTACTTC
TRBV18	NA	NA	TRBJ1-4	CASSTGSITNEKLFF	TGTGCCAGCTCAACAGGGTCAATAACTAATGAAAAACTGTTTTTT
TRBV7-8	NA	TRBD1	TRBJ2-1	CASSLPRQGNLNEQFF	TGTGCCAGCAGCTTACCCCGACAGGGCAATCTCAATGAGCAGTTCTTC
TRBV5-5	NA	NA	TRBJ2-3	CASSPEPARTDTQYF	TGTGCCAGCAGCCCCGAGCCCGCTCGCACAGATACGCAGTATTTT
TRBV11-2	once	NA	TRBJ2-1	CASSLGQAINEQFF	TGTGCCAGCAGCTTAGGACAGGCGATTAATGAGCAGTTCTTC
TRBV27	NA	TRBD1	TRBJ1-1	CASSTGGRGVNTEAFF	TGTGCCAGCAGCACAGGGGGTAGGGGGGTGAACACTGAAGCTTTCTTT
TRBV4-2	NA	TRBD1	TRBJ1-1	CASSQDLGQDNTEAFF	TGTGCCAGCAGCCAAGATCTCGGACAGGACAACACTGAAGCTTTCTTT
TRBV27	once	NA	TRBJ2-2	CASSRSPSRVGEELFF	TGTGCCAGCAGCCGAAGCCCTAGCCGGGTGGGTGAGGAGCTGTTTTTT
TRBV7-9	NA	TRBD2	TRBJ2-1	CASSHGTSSDEQFF	TGTGCCAGCAGCCACGGGACTAGCTCCGATGAGCAGTTCTTC
TRBV4-3	once	TRBD1	TRBJ2-7	CASSQDRTGGYEQYF	TGCGCCAGCAGCCAGGACAGGACAGGAGGCTACGAGCAGTACTTC
TRBV9	NA	NA	TRBJ1-1	CASSVAEGSAAFF	TGTGCCAGCAGCGTAGCCGAGGGCTCGGCAGCTTTCTTT
TRBV2	NA	NA	TRBJ1-2	CASFHRDQRRYGYTF	TGTGCCAGCTTTCACCGGGATCAACGGAGGTATGGCTACACCTTC
TRBV29-1	NA	TRBD1	TRBJ2-3	CSVGGQGLTVDTQYF	TGCAGCGTTGGGGGACAGGGGCTTACAGTAGATACGCAGTATTTT
TRBV7-6	NA	NA	TRBJ2-1	CASSSGDGGHNEQFF	TGTGCCAGCAGCTCGGGGGACGGAGGACACAATGAGCAGTTCTTC
TRBV9	NA	TRBD1	TRBJ1-2	CASSGQGRDRGDYGYTF	TGTGCCAGCAGCGGACAAGGGCGGGACAGGGGAGACTATGGCTACACCTTC
TRBV2	NA	NA	TRBJ2-7	CALSDSSYEQYF	TGTGCCCTTTCGGACAGCTCCTACGAGCAGTACTTC
TRBV14	NA	TRBD1	TRBJ1-1	CASSPWTGTYTEAFF	TGTGCCAGCAGCCCTTGGACAGGGACCTACACTGAAGCTTTCTTT
TRBV27	NA	NA	TRBJ2-7	CASRTSPYEQYF	TGTGCCAGCAGAACTAGTCCCTACGAGCAGTACTTC
TRBV29-1	NA	NA	TRBJ1-2	CSVVDDRKYDYGYTF	TGCAGCGTCGTCGATGACAGGAAATACGACTATGGCTACACCTTC
TRBV7-9	NA	NA	TRBJ2-5	CASSFLPQETQYF	TGTGCCAGCAGCTTCCTACCCCAAGAGACCCAGTACTTC
TRBV27	NA	NA	TRBJ1-5	CASSLGRNQPQHF	TGTGCCAGCAGTTTAGGGAGGAATCAGCCCCAGCATTTT
TRBV5-8	NA	NA	TRBJ1-5	CASSLIGVSNQPQHF	TGTGCCAGCAGCTTGATCGGGGTTAGCAATCAGCCCCAGCATTTT
TRBV5-4	NA	TRBD1	TRBJ1-2	CASSPRGQRQNYGYTF	TGTGCCAGCAGCCCCAGGGGACAGCGCCAAAACTATGGCTACACCTTC
TRBV10-2	NA	TRBD1	TRBJ2-7	CASSAPGQGYSSSYEQYF	TGCGCCAGCTCGGCCCCGGGACAGGGATATTCTAGCTCCTACGAGCAGTACTTC
TRBV28	once	NA	TRBJ1-1	CASSFSSGRERDTEAFF	TGTGCCAGCAGTTTTTCTTCGGGTAGGGAGAGGGACACTGAAGCTTTCTTT
TRBV11-2	NA	NA	TRBJ2-1	CASSQRFLGLGSYNEQFF	TGTGCCAGCAGCCAACGTTTTTTGGGGCTGGGGTCCTACAATGAGCAGTTCTTC
TRBV7-9	NA	NA	TRBJ2-1	CASSISGEQFF	TGTGCCAGCAGCATATCGGGTGAGCAGTTCTTC
TRBV2	NA	TRBD1	TRBJ2-1	CAREQRPGTGGPNEQFF	TGTGCCAGAGAACAAAGACCTGGGACAGGGGGACCCAATGAGCAGTTCTTC
TRBV4-2	NA	NA	TRBJ2-6	CASSQGREGSGANVLTF	TGTGCCAGCAGCCAGGGCAGGGAAGGCTCTGGGGCCAACGTCCTGACTTTC
TRBV4-1	NA	NA	TRBJ2-2	CASSFTDPGTGELFF	TGCGCCAGCAGCTTCACCGACCCGGGCACCGGGGAGCTGTTTTTT
TRBV27	NA	NA	TRBJ2-7	CASSLYYGNSYEQYF	TGTGCCAGCAGTTTATACTACGGGAATTCCTACGAGCAGTACTTC
TRBV11-2	NA	NA	TRBJ1-4	CASSSPDSPTNEKLFF	TGTGCCAGCAGCTCCCCGGACAGCCCAACTAATGAAAAACTGTTTTTT
TRBV9	NA	NA	TRBJ2-7	CASSGRGGEQYF	TGTGCCAGCAGCGGCAGAGGGGGCGAGCAGTACTTC
TRBV6-5	NA	TRBD1	TRBJ2-7	CASSPGQGVSYEQYF	TGTGCCAGCAGCCCGGGACAGGGGGTCTCCTACGAGCAGTACTTC
TRBV4-1	NA	TRBD1	TRBJ1-5	CATSRDRGNQPQHF	TGCGCCACTTCCCGGGACAGGGGGAATCAGCCCCAGCATTTT
TRBV19	NA	NA	TRBJ2-1	CASSDSTNEQFF	TGTGCCAGTAGCGACTCCACCAATGAGCAGTTCTTC
TRBV9	NA	NA	TRBJ2-1	CASSPPPIGNEQFF	TGTGCCAGCAGCCCCCCCCCGATCGGGAATGAGCAGTTCTTC
TRBV6-1	once	TRBD1	TRBJ2-1	CASSGTGDYNEQFF	TGTGCCAGTTCCGGGACAGGGGATTACAATGAGCAGTTCTTC